These 30 T cell receptor beta chains share one sample of origin, sequenced in a study of blood T cell repertoires in COVID-19. Clones were sequenced by immunoSEQ multiplex PCR, and TCRdb holds only the in-frame ones, with some missing. Seen here are roughly 70,000 clones, around four fifths observed once, and the top ten hold 15%. Sequencing was performed on peripheral blood. Source of these receptors: a man in his 60s with COVID-19, enrolled during active disease.

This chain links TRBV5-1 with TRBJ2-5; possibly TRBD1 for D (5 bases). CDR3 length: 18 amino acids. The germline V gene has CDR1 SGHRS and CDR2 YFSETQ. V was cut by 3 bases and J by 4 bases, with 25 bases left in between. The CDR3 DNA reads as TGCGCCAGCAGCTGGGCCCCGACAGAGTGGGGTACGGGAGAGACCCAGTACTTC. It encodes CASSWAPTEWGTGETQYF.

The rearrangement links TRBV5-1 to TRBJ2-5; 8 nucleotides line up with TRBD2. With 1 base clipped from V and 2 bases from J, the junction kept 7 bases outside the gene matches. Germline CDR1 and CDR2: SGHRS and YFSETQ. The CDR3 runs 16 residues. CDR3 sequence reads: CASSLSGGGGQETQYF. CDR3 DNA: TGCGCCAGCAGCTTGAGCGGGGGAGGAGGGCAAGAGACCCAGTACTTC. The variable domain in full, with the rest retrieved from reference TRBV5-1 and TRBJ2-5, is KAGVTQTPRYLIKTRGQQVTLSCSPISGHRSVSWYQQTPGQGLQFLFEYFSETQRNKGNFPGRFSGRQFSNSRSEMNVSTLELGDSALYLCASSLSGGGGQETQYFGPGTRLLVL.

The chain joins TRBV19 to TRBJ1-3; D is possibly TRBD1 (5 bases). The length of the CDR3 is 15 residues. V dropped 8 bases and J dropped 0 bases, with 14 bases sitting between them. Germline assignment: CDR1 LNHDA and CDR2 SQIVND (reference sequence). CDR3 sequence: CASRDSSFSGNTIYF. The DNA of the CDR3 is TGTGCCAGTCGCGACAGTAGTTTCTCTGGAAACACCATATATTTT.

This chain connects TRBV14 to TRBJ2-1, with 9 bases matching TRBD1. Germline CDR1 SGHDN, CDR2 FVKESK. The CDR3 loop spans 16 amino acids. V was pared by 4 bases and J by 3 bases, with 7 bases of the junction left unmatched. The CDR3 reads CASSRKRDRVYNEQFF. CDR3 DNA: TGTGCCAGCAGCCGAAAACGGGACAGGGTCTACAATGAGCAGTTCTTC.

V gene TRBV6-6 combines with J gene TRBJ2-3; D gene uncertain. CDR1 and CDR2 from the germline V gene are MNHNY and SVGAGI (reference sequence). This CDR3 has 14 residues. V was shortened by 6 bases and J by 0 bases, with 10 bases between the two germline ends. The CDR3 sequence: CASSRASSTDTQYF. Here the CDR3 DNA reads TGTGCCAGCAGCCGAGCGTCTAGCACAGATACGCAGTATTTT.

About this clone itself: One end of the junction fails to match germline, which may point to a read error. The CDR3: CASRNRQGTLPTNF. The CDR3 region has the DNA TGTGCCAGCAGGAACCGACAGGGGACCCTCCCAACGAACTTC. This chain links TRBV27 with TRBJ2-5; 8 positions agree with TRBD1. Looked up from germline, CDR1 is MNHEY and CDR2 is SMNVEV (reference sequence). The CDR3 runs to 14 residues.

The V and J genes are TRBV12-3 or TRBV12-4 and TRBJ2-1; perhaps TRBD2 as D (5 bases). CDR3 length equals 13 residues. With 6 bases removed from V and 7 bases from J, the gap between germline ends came to 13 bases. This CDR3 reads CASRNRAVNEQFF. The CDR3 DNA reads as TGTGCCAGCAGAAACCGAGCGGTTAATGAGCAGTTCTTC.

The CDR3 sequence: CASSPRTGGNEKLFF. In DNA form, the CDR3 reads TGTGCCAGCAGCCCCCGGACAGGGGGGAATGAAAAACTGTTTTTT. This rearrangement joins TRBV13 to TRBJ1-4, with TRBD1 identical over 10 bases. The V and J ends lost 5 bases and 5 bases, in that order; junction bases with no gene match: 5. The CDR3 loop spans 15 amino acids. Germline values: CDR1 PRHDT, CDR2 FYEKMQ (reference sequence).

This sequence joins TRBV24-1 and TRBJ1-5; D is ambiguous. Trimming removed 4 bases at V and 1 base at J, with 10 bases between. CDR1 and CDR2 (germline): KGHDR, SFDVKD. The CDR3 has 15 residues. The CDR3 DNA follows: TGTGCCACCAGTGACCCCTCCAGGAGCAATCAGCCCCAGCATTTT. Protein: CATSDPSRSNQPQHF.

CDR3 DNA: TGTGCCAGCAGCCAAGTCCCAGGGGGCTACGAGCAGTACTTC. It specifies CASSQVPGGYEQYF. The chain links TRBV3-1 (or the pseudogene TRBV3-2) to TRBJ2-7; 7 bases map to TRBD1. This CDR3 is built from 14 residues. Per germline, CDR1 LGHDT and CDR2 YNNKEL (reference sequence). V lost 1 base to trimming and J lost 3 bases; unmatched junction nucleotides: 3.

Notes on this clone: Other DNA sequences of this sample code for an identical CDR3. The chain is built from TRBV10-3 and TRBJ2-3; the D gene is possibly TRBD1 (5 bases). V was clipped by 4 bases and J by 2 bases, with 10 bases between them. The CDR3 spans 14 residues. The germline V gene encodes CDR1 ENHRY and CDR2 SYGVKD. This CDR3 reads CAISGTGTTDTQYF. In DNA, the CDR3 is TGTGCCATCAGTGGAACAGGAACCACAGATACGCAGTATTTT.

The chain is built from TRBV30 and TRBJ1-2; D perhaps matches TRBD1 (5 bases). The CDR3 is 13 residues long. V was cut by 3 bases and J by 0 bases, with 8 bases left in between. In germline, CDR1 is GTSNPN, CDR2 SVGIG (reference sequence). As DNA, the CDR3 is TGTGCCTGGAGGGGGCACTCTAACTATGGCTACACCTTC. Translated: CAWRGHSNYGYTF.

The chain recombines TRBV7-3 with TRBJ1-1, with D maybe TRBD1 (5 bases). Between the trimmed V and J ends, which lost 5 bases and 1 base, there was a span of 11 bases. CDR3 size: 14 residues. Germline V gene data show CDR1 as SGHTA and CDR2 as FQGTGA. The CDR3 DNA reads TGTGCCAGCAGCCCGGGAGGGACGAACACTGAAGCTTTCTTT. Protein product: CASSPGGTNTEAFF.

V and J are TRBV5-1 and TRBJ1-1; 11 positions agree with TRBD1. V shed 2 bases and J 5 bases; nucleotides not matched to a gene: 2. This CDR3 contains 14 residues. The germline V gene has CDR1 SGHRS and CDR2 YFSETQ. For the CDR3, the DNA is TGCGCCAGCAGCTTAGGGACAGGGGGAACTGAAGCTTTCTTT. This sequence encodes CASSLGTGGTEAFF.

The chain links TRBV5-1 to TRBJ1-4, with a tentative D call TRBD1 (6 bases). Germline values: CDR1 SGHRS, CDR2 YFSETQ. CDR3 length: 15 amino acids. Trimming pared 1 base from V and 3 bases from J, leaving 10 bases between. CDR3 in amino acids: CASSLLGAANEKLFF. The CDR3 nucleotides are TGCGCCAGCAGCTTGCTGGGGGCGGCTAATGAAAAACTGTTTTTT.

V usage is TRBV5-4 and J usage is TRBJ2-3; TRBD2 matches at 8 bases. CDR1 is SGHNT, CDR2 YYREEE, per germline (reference sequence). This CDR3 is built from 14 residues. V was clipped by 9 bases and J by 0 bases; unmatched bases: 6. DNA of the CDR3: TGTGCCATCGCTAGCGGGCAAAGCACAGATACGCAGTATTTT. Its protein is CAIASGQSTDTQYF. Filled out from reference TRBV5-4 and TRBJ2-3, the complete variable domain reads ETGVTQSPTHLIKTRGQQVTLRCSSQSGHNTVSWYQQALGQGPQFIFQYYREEENGRGNFPPRFSGLQFPNYSSELNVNALELDDSALYLCAIASGQSTDTQYFGPGTRLTVL.

V and J are TRBV30 and TRBJ1-2; 7 bases are a match to TRBD1. Trimming at V came to 1 base and at J to 4 bases, leaving 3 bases not matched to a gene. Germline V gene sequence: CDR1 GTSNPN, CDR2 SVGIG (reference sequence). The CDR3 has 13 amino acids. The DNA for the CDR3 is TGTGCCTGGAGTGAGGGGGACAGCTATGGCTACACCTTC. This sequence encodes CAWSEGDSYGYTF.

The chain employs TRBV28 and TRBJ2-3, with 8 bases fitting TRBD2. This CDR3 spans 14 amino acids. V trimming: 0 bases; J trimming: 5 bases; junction bases outside the gene matches: 1. Germline CDR1 and CDR2: MDHEN and SYDVKM. CDR3 DNA: TGTGCCAGCAGTTTATGGACTAGCGAAGATACGCAGTATTTT. Translation: CASSLWTSEDTQYF.

J is TRBJ1-4 and V is TRBV30; D might be TRBD1 (6 bases). Trimming cost V 1 base and J 8 bases, with 14 bases left between them. CDR3 length: 14 amino acids. CDR1 is GTSNPN, CDR2 SVGIG, per germline (reference sequence). CDR3 residues: CAWSARGINEKLFF. CDR3 sequence (DNA): TGTGCCTGGAGTGCTAGGGGGATCAACGAAAAACTGTTTTTT.

V gene TRBV2 combines with J gene TRBJ2-7; 13 bases match TRBD2. V was clipped by 7 bases and J by 7 bases; unmatched bases: 10. CDR3 length: 15 amino acids. Germline V gene data show CDR1 as SNHLY and CDR2 as FYNNEI. The CDR3 DNA sequence: TGTGCCAGCATGGAACTAGCGGGAGGGACGAGGGAGCAGTACTTC. Amino acid sequence: CASMELAGGTREQYF. The complete variable domain, with remaining parts taken from reference TRBV2 and TRBJ2-7, reads EPEVTQTPSHQVTQMGQEVILRCVPISNHLYFYWYRQILGQKVEFLVSFYNNEISEKSEIFDDQFSVERPDGSNFTLKIRSTKLEDSAMYFCASMELAGGTREQYFGPGTRLTVT.

This chain joins TRBV7-9 and TRBJ1-2; 7 bases agree with TRBD1. CDR1 SEHNR and CDR2 FQNEAQ come from the germline V gene (reference sequence). After removal of 5 bases from V and 4 bases from J, the junction contained 7 bases not matched to a gene. CDR3 length equals 14 residues. The CDR3 DNA reads TGTGCCAGCAGCCCCCGGGACAGTACCTATGGCTACACCTTC. This sequence encodes CASSPRDSTYGYTF.

The table lists this clone with a few counts. The rearrangement uses TRBV27 and TRBJ1-5; D possibly corresponds to TRBD1 (6 bases). Germline-derived CDR1 and CDR2 are MNHEY and SMNVEV (reference sequence). This CDR3 is 14 amino acids long. With 4 bases removed from V and 0 bases from J, the gap between germline ends came to 7 bases. The CDR3 loop is CASSYRVSNQPQHF. In DNA, the CDR3 is TGTGCCAGCAGTTACAGGGTTAGCAATCAGCCCCAGCATTTT.

A single count supports this clone. V and J are TRBV7-2 and TRBJ2-5; D not certain. V lost 5 bases, J lost 2 bases, and 9 bases lay in between. The germline gives CDR1 SGHTA, CDR2 FQGNSA. This CDR3 has 13 amino acids. For the CDR3, the DNA is TGTGCCAGCAGCGGAACAGTTCAAGAGACCCAGTACTTC. Translating gives CASSGTVQETQYF.

The V gene is TRBV4-2, the J gene TRBJ1-4, with a weak D call TRBD1 (5 bases). The V gene's germline CDR1 is LGHNA and CDR2 YNFKEQ. Deletions cut 0 bases from V and 8 bases from J, with 13 bases between. This CDR3 comprises 15 residues. The CDR3 loop reads CASSQEGQGGEKLFF. The CDR3 DNA is TGTGCCAGCAGCCAAGAAGGGCAGGGAGGCGAAAAACTGTTTTTT.

This chain links TRBV5-5 with TRBJ2-5; the D gene is possibly TRBD2 (5 bases). CDR3 length: 13 amino acids. Germline V lookup: CDR1 SGHKS, CDR2 YYEKEE (reference sequence). The germline V and J ends were trimmed by 4 bases and 3 bases, with 10 bases remaining between them. This chain's CDR3 is CASSPGLEETQYF. For the CDR3, the DNA is TGTGCCAGCAGCCCCGGACTCGAAGAGACCCAGTACTTC. Combining the CDR3 with reference TRBV5-5 and TRBJ2-5 gives the whole variable domain DAGVTQSPTHLIKTRGQQVTLRCSPISGHKSVSWYQQVLGQGPQFIFQYYEKEERGRGNFPDRFSARQFPNYSSELNVNALLLGDSALYLCASSPGLEETQYFGPGTRLLVL.

This clone was found a few times. The chain recombines TRBV4-1 with TRBJ1-3, with a weak D call TRBD1 (6 bases). CDR3 length: 18 residues. The ends were cut back, 4 bases at V and 4 bases at J, with 23 bases in the middle. Germline CDR1 is MGHRA and CDR2 is YSYEKL. The CDR3 bases are TGCGCCAGCAGCCGAATAGATCCCCAACAGGGAACAGGAAACACCATATATTTT. This sequence encodes CASSRIDPQQGTGNTIYF.

The V gene is TRBV5-6, the J gene TRBJ1-5; D is unresolved. The CDR3 covers 12 residues. Germline V CDR1 and CDR2: SGHDT, YYEEEE. The V end was cut by 3 bases, the J end by 4 bases, with 5 bases between. CDR3 in amino acids: CASSYGNQPQHF. As DNA, the CDR3 is TGTGCCAGCAGCTACGGGAATCAGCCCCAGCATTTT.

In DNA form, the CDR3 reads TGTGCCAGCAGCCTCTTCATGGACAGGGTGGACACCATATATTTT. Its translation: CASSLFMDRVDTIYF. The rearrangement uses TRBV7-2 and TRBJ1-3; 8 positions agree with TRBD1. With V trimmed by 5 bases and J by 8 bases, 11 bases remained unmatched. This CDR3 is built from 15 residues. The germline gives CDR1 SGHTA, CDR2 FQGNSA.

The rearrangement links TRBV30 to TRBJ1-2, with a possible D match to TRBD1 (6 bases). The CDR3 contains 14 residues. Trimming removed 6 bases at V and 2 bases at J, with 16 bases between. CDR1 GTSNPN and CDR2 SVGIG come from the germline V gene (reference sequence). The CDR3 DNA reads as TGTGCCTGTATACTGGTCGGACAGAACTATGGCTACACCTTC. Translating gives CACILVGQNYGYTF.

V is TRBV15 and J is TRBJ2-7; D perhaps matches TRBD1 (6 bases). The V end was cut by 1 base, the J end by 3 bases, with 7 bases between. Per germline, CDR1 LNHNV and CDR2 YYDKDF (reference sequence). The CDR3 runs 13 residues. The CDR3 region is CATSRGDNYEQYF. As DNA, the CDR3 is TGTGCCACCAGCAGAGGGGACAACTACGAGCAGTACTTC. The full variable domain, completed using reference TRBV15 and TRBJ2-7, is DAMVIQNPRYQVTQFGKPVTLSCSQTLNHNVMYWYQQKSSQAPKLLFHYYDKDFNNEADTPDNFQSRRPNTSFCFLDIRSPGLGDTAMYLCATSRGDNYEQYFGPGTRLTVT.